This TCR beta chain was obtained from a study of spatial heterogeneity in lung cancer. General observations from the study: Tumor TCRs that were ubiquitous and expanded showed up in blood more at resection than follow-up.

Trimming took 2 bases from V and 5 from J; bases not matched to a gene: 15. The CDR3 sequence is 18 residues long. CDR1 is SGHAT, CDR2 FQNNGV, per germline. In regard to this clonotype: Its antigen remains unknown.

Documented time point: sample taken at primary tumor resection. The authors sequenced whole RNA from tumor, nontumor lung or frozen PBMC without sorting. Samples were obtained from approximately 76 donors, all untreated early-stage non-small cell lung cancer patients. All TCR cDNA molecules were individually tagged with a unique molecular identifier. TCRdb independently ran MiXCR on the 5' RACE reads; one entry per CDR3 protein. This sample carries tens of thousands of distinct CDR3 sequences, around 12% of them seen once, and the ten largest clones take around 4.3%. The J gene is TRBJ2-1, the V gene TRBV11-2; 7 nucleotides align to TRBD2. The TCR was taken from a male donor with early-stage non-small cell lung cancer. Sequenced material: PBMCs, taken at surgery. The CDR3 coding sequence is TGTGCCAGCAGCTTAAGGCCCCAACCCGGGGGGTGGAACAATGAGCAGTTCTTC. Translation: CASSLRPQPGGWNNEQFF.